Following are 18 T cell receptor beta chains from one sample sequenced in a study of blood T cell repertoires in COVID-19. The assay was immunoSEQ multiplex PCR, and TCRdb's table has in-frame clones only and misses some. The table records 150,000 or so clones, over 80% of them present only once. The sequencing sample was made of peripheral blood. These receptors were obtained from a woman aged 40 to 49 with active or convalescent COVID-19.

The sample holds one count of this clone. One end of the junction is discordant with germline, which a read error may explain. The chain is built from TRBV7-7 and TRBJ2-5; D is possibly TRBD2 (6 bases). The CDR3 contains 14 residues. CDR1 SSHAT and CDR2 FNYEAQ come from the germline V gene (reference sequence). The CDR3 DNA sequence: TGTGCTAGCAGCCCGAGGGGACTCGCCGAGACCCAGTACTTC. Residues: CASSPRGLAETQYF.

V and J are TRBV28 and TRBJ1-2; D not certain. Germline values: CDR1 MDHEN, CDR2 SYDVKM. This CDR3 contains 13 residues. The V and J ends lost 1 base and 10 bases respectively, with 13 bases between them. The CDR3 DNA reads as TGTGCCAGCAGTTTATCGGGAGAGAAAATCTACACCTTC. Amino acids: CASSLSGEKIYTF.

The chain uses TRBV27 and TRBJ2-5, with D maybe TRBD2 (7 bases). Trimming cost V 2 bases and J 5 bases, with 12 bases left between them. CDR3 length: 14 residues. Germline V lookup: CDR1 MNHEY, CDR2 SMNVEV (reference sequence). The chain's CDR3 is CASSLGGAGETQYF. CDR3 nucleotide sequence: TGTGCCAGCAGTTTAGGGGGGGCTGGGGAGACCCAGTACTTC.

This rearrangement joins TRBV19 to TRBJ2-7; 10 bases align to TRBD1. Unmatched junction bases numbered 7, after V lost 5 bases and J lost 3 bases. This CDR3 region has 15 residues. The germline CDR1 and CDR2 sequences are LNHDA and SQIVND (reference sequence). CDR3 residues: CASSGLGQGFYEQYF. The CDR3, as DNA: TGTGCCAGTAGTGGCCTGGGACAGGGGTTCTACGAGCAGTACTTC.

The table lists this clone with a count of one. The V call is TRBV28, the J call TRBJ2-3, with 9 bases aligning to TRBD2. The ends lost 3 bases at V and 5 bases at J; junction bases unmatched: 12. CDR1 is MDHEN, CDR2 SYDVKM, per germline. There are 17 residues in the CDR3. The CDR3 loop reads CASSFGVAGGPGDTQYF. In nucleotides, the CDR3 is TGTGCCAGCAGTTTTGGGGTGGCGGGAGGGCCGGGAGATACGCAGTATTTT.

The chain uses TRBV6-1 and TRBJ1-5; the D gene is possibly TRBD1 (6 bases). Between the trimmed V and J ends, which lost 6 bases and 11 bases, there was a span of 23 bases. The CDR3 is 15 residues long. CDR1 and CDR2 (germline): MNHNS, SASEGT. The CDR3 here is CASRLTGWGSKAQHF. The CDR3 DNA is TGTGCCAGCAGACTCACAGGGTGGGGATCAAAGGCCCAGCATTTT.

This clone was seen more than once but under ten times. V and J are TRBV27 and TRBJ1-5, with 7 bases lining up with TRBD1. Per germline, CDR1 MNHEY and CDR2 SMNVEV (reference sequence). The V and J ends lost 6 bases and 7 bases, in that order; junction bases with no gene match: 9. CDR3 length equals 14 residues. The CDR3 coding sequence is TGTGCCAGCAGCCGAGGGGGCGCCGGGCAGCCCCAGCATTTT. Encoded protein: CASSRGGAGQPQHF.

This clone was seen just once. The V call is TRBV6-2 or TRBV6-3, the J call TRBJ1-2; D is uncertain. This CDR3 contains 12 residues. The V gene's germline CDR1 is MNHEY and CDR2 SVGEGT. Trimming cost V 2 bases and J 5 bases, with 6 bases left between them. The CDR3 region has the DNA TGTGCCAGCAGTTACCCCGGGTATGGCTACACCTTC. It yields the protein CASSYPGYGYTF.

This clone was picked up a small number of times. The chain links TRBV9 to TRBJ1-3, with D possibly matching TRBD1 (6 bases). The V gene's germline CDR1 is SGDLS and CDR2 YYNGEE. Trimming shortened V by 6 bases and J by 4 bases, and 17 bases separated the two germline ends. This CDR3 has 15 amino acids. The CDR3, as DNA: TGTGCCAGCAACCCGGGGGGGCATGCAGGAAACACCATATATTTT. Protein: CASNPGGHAGNTIYF.

This sequence joins TRBV30 and TRBJ2-2; no clear D. Germline-derived CDR1 and CDR2 are GTSNPN and SVGIG (reference sequence). The germline V and J ends were trimmed by 1 base and 3 bases, with 12 bases remaining between them. The CDR3 spans 15 residues. The CDR3 DNA sequence: TGTGCCTGGAGTGCGAACCTGAGAGACACCGGGGAGCTGTTTTTT. The encoded protein is CAWSANLRDTGELFF.

The rearrangement uses TRBV28 and TRBJ2-2, with a tentative D call TRBD2 (5 bases). With 7 bases removed from V and 7 bases from J, the gap between germline ends came to 7 bases. Germline V CDR1 and CDR2: MDHEN, SYDVKM. The CDR3 sequence is 11 residues long. Here the CDR3 reads CASIGVGELFF. CDR3 nucleotides: TGTGCCAGCATCGGGGTCGGGGAGCTGTTTTTT. The full variable domain, rest sourced from reference TRBV28 and TRBJ2-2, is DVKVTQSSRYLVKRTGEKVFLECVQDMDHENMFWYRQDPGLGLRLIYFSYDVKMKEKGDIPEGYSVSREKKERFSLILESASTNQTSMYLCASIGVGELFFGEGSRLTVL.

This chain uses TRBV6-1 with TRBJ1-5, with 11 bases that match TRBD1. Germline loops: CDR1 MNHNS, CDR2 SASEGT. The CDR3 consists of 18 residues. Germline trimming cut 4 bases from V and 1 base from J; bases unmatched to any gene: 9. DNA of the CDR3: TGTGCCAGCAGTGCCATAGGACAGGGGGCGCCGAGCAATCAGCCCCAGCATTTT. Translation: CASSAIGQGAPSNQPQHF.

This chain connects TRBV27 to TRBJ1-1, with 9 positions matching TRBD1. V trimming: 3 bases; J trimming: 4 bases; junction bases outside the gene matches: 6. This CDR3 has 15 amino acids. Germline V gene lookup returns CDR1 MNHEY and CDR2 SMNVEV (reference sequence). The CDR3 sequence is CASSFATGGGTEAFF. CDR3 nucleotide sequence: TGTGCCAGCAGTTTCGCCACAGGGGGCGGCACTGAAGCTTTCTTT.

This chain uses TRBV5-8 with TRBJ2-1, with TRBD2 matching 13 bases. Trimming at V came to 2 bases and at J to 8 bases, leaving 4 bases not matched to a gene. The CDR3 has 15 amino acids. In germline, CDR1 is SGHTS, CDR2 YDEGEE. The CDR3 reads CASSFGTSGEDEQFF. The CDR3, as DNA: TGTGCCAGCAGCTTCGGGACTAGCGGGGAGGATGAGCAGTTCTTC.

The V call is TRBV19, the J call TRBJ2-3; D gene ambiguous. The CDR3 has 13 residues. CDR1 is LNHDA and CDR2 is SQIVND in the germline V gene (reference sequence). The V and J ends lost 5 bases and 8 bases respectively, with 14 bases between them. The CDR3 bases are TGTGCCAGTAGTCCATCGCCGGGTACTACGCAGTATTTT. Residues: CASSPSPGTTQYF.

The chain carries TRBV9 and TRBJ1-1; D remains unclear. Germline CDR1 reads SGDLS; CDR2 reads YYNGEE. The CDR3 has 14 amino acids. Between the trimmed V and J ends, which lost 3 bases and 6 bases, there was a span of 15 bases. CDR3 amino acids: CASSAFISRSEAFF. The CDR3 bases are TGTGCCAGCAGCGCCTTTATATCGCGCTCTGAAGCTTTCTTT.

To note about this clone: Other DNA sequences in this sample translate to the same CDR3. This chain connects TRBV28 to TRBJ1-2; unclear D gene. V was trimmed by 5 bases and J by 5 bases, leaving 9 bases between them. Germline CDR1 and CDR2: MDHEN and SYDVKM. The CDR3 extends over 12 amino acids. The CDR3 coding sequence is TGTGCCAGCAGTCCCCGGGAATATGGCTACACCTTC. It translates to CASSPREYGYTF.

The rearrangement joins TRBV2 to TRBJ1-3, with D possibly matching TRBD1 (5 bases). CDR3 length: 17 amino acids. Germline V lookup: CDR1 SNHLY, CDR2 FYNNEI. V gave up 5 bases and J gave up 0 bases, with 17 bases separating them. CDR3 bases: TGTGCCAGCAGTACGACACGCCCCGACAGCTCTGGAAACACCATATATTTT. This translates into CASSTTRPDSSGNTIYF.